Listed below are T cell receptor beta chains from one sample, sequenced in a study of neurological immune-mediated disorders. TCRdb fed the 5' RACE reads into MiXCR, producing one record per CDR3 protein. The sample holds roughly 50,000 distinct CDR3 sequences; approximately 10% are singletons and the top ten take under 5.5%. The sequencing sample was made of PBMCs. These receptors originate from a man aged 65-85 years with HTLV-1-associated myelopathy (HAM/TSP). Both conserved end residues are part of each CDR3. A D gene is named only where the DNA matches it firmly. Clone size is not always given. Where it is, it says once, few, many or a class for expanded clones.

d_call	v_call	j_call	clone_size	cdr3_nt	cdr3_aa
TRBD1	TRBV7-8	TRBJ1-1	many	TGTGCCAGCAGCCCCCGGGACAGTTCAATGAACACTGAAGCTTTCTTT	CASSPRDSSMNTEAFF
.	TRBV7-3	TRBJ2-1	many	TGTGCCAGCAGCTTTATCGGGCACGAGAACAATGAGCAGTTCTTC	CASSFIGHENNEQFF
.	TRBV6-5	TRBJ2-5	many	TGTGCCAGCAGCCGACCAAACTGGGGACGAGAAGAGACCCAGTACTTC	CASSRPNWGREETQYF
TRBD2	TRBV4-1	TRBJ2-7	many	TGCGCCAGCAGCGATAGCGGGAGGATACACGAGCAGTACTTC	CASSDSGRIHEQYF
.	TRBV7-9	TRBJ1-1	few	TGTGCCAGCAGCCTAGCCGGGCCAGAAGCTTTCTTT	CASSLAGPEAFF
.	TRBV5-1	TRBJ2-7	.	TGCGCCAACAGCTTTGGCCCCAGGGTACCGGATTACGAGCAGTACTTC	CANSFGPRVPDYEQYF
.	TRBV5-1	TRBJ1-6	many	TGCGCCAGCAGCTTAAGGGTCGGCGGGGAATCACCCCTCCACTTT	CASSLRVGGESPLHF
TRBD1	TRBV6-1	TRBJ2-5	many	TGTGCCAGCATCTTCGACAGGGGCCTGGGGACCCAGTACTTC	CASIFDRGLGTQYF
.	TRBV6-6	TRBJ2-5	many	TGTGCCAGCAGCCTAACCGGACAGACTGGGGAGACCCAGTACTTC	CASSLTGQTGETQYF
.	TRBV24-1	TRBJ1-5	many	TGTGCCACCAGCCAGGGTTTTAATCAGCCCCAGCATTTT	CATSQGFNQPQHF
TRBD2	TRBV7-6	TRBJ2-7	many	TGTGCCAGCAGTGTACTAGCGGGAGTTGAGCAGTACTTC	CASSVLAGVEQYF
.	TRBV7-3	TRBJ1-1	many	TGTGCCAGCAGCTTAAGCGGACAGCGGAACACTGAAGCTTTCTTT	CASSLSGQRNTEAFF
TRBD2	TRBV7-3	TRBJ2-3	many	TGTGCCAGCAGCTTAAAGGGTAGCGGGACGGGCACAGATACGCAGTATTTT	CASSLKGSGTGTDTQYF
TRBD1	TRBV7-2	TRBJ1-1	many	TGTGCCAGCAGCTATACCGGCGGGGACAGGGGATGGTTTCCTGAAGCTTTCTTT	CASSYTGGDRGWFPEAFF
TRBD1	TRBV6-2/TRBV6-3	TRBJ1-2	once	TGTGCCAGCAGTTACGCTACCCTCTCTAGGGGGCGCGGCTATGGCTACACCTTC	CASSYATLSRGRGYGYTF
.	TRBV25-1	TRBJ2-1	.	TGTGCCAGCAGCCGAGGATCCCAGGGGCCAGGTCTGGCCAATGAGCAGTTCTTC	CASSRGSQGPGLANEQFF
.	TRBV4-2	TRBJ1-1	many	TGTGCCAGCAGCCGTCTAGGGGAAAACACTGAAGCTTTCTTT	CASSRLGENTEAFF
.	TRBV20-1	TRBJ2-4	many	TGCAGTGCTAGAGAAACAGGGAGGGTAGCCAAAAACATTCAGTACTTC	CSARETGRVAKNIQYF
.	TRBV12-3/TRBV12-4	TRBJ2-2	many	TGTGCCAGCAGTTTAAAGAACACCGGGGAGCTGTTTTTT	CASSLKNTGELFF
TRBD1	TRBV5-1	TRBJ2-7	.	TGCGCCAACAGCAACCGGGACAGGACATCCTACGAGCAGTACTTC	CANSNRDRTSYEQYF
.	TRBV24-1	TRBJ1-2	many	TGTGCCACCAGTGATGGACGGGGGATAGGCTACACCTTC	CATSDGRGIGYTF
.	TRBV29-1	TRBJ2-4	many	TGCAGCGTTGATGGGTTGTTAGCGAACATTCAGTACTTC	CSVDGLLANIQYF
TRBD2	TRBV9	TRBJ2-2	many	TGTGCCAGCAGCGTAGGAGGTAGCGGGGGGACCGGGGAGCTGTTTTTT	CASSVGGSGGTGELFF
.	TRBV7-8	TRBJ2-1	.	TGTACCAACAGCTTACTTTCCAACTACAATGAGCAGTTCTTC	CTNSLLSNYNEQFF
TRBD1	TRBV14	TRBJ2-5	many	TGTGCCAGCAGCCAAGACAGGGGGCGTAGGAAGACCCAGTACTTC	CASSQDRGRRKTQYF
TRBD1	TRBV12-3/TRBV12-4	TRBJ2-3	many	TGTGCCAGCAGTTTTCGATCGCCCCTTAGTGGATTTCCCTCGGGACAGACCACAGATACGCAGTATTTT	CASSFRSPLSGFPSGQTTDTQYF
.	TRBV28	TRBJ2-4	many	TGTGCCAGCAGTTTATTCGACACACCTTCCACAGGGTCCAAAAACATTCAGTACTTC	CASSLFDTPSTGSKNIQYF
.	TRBV6-5	TRBJ1-4	many	TGTGCCAGCAGTTTCAGAACAGGGTTTAATGAAAAACTGTTTTTT	CASSFRTGFNEKLFF
.	TRBV5-1	TRBJ2-2	many	TGCGCCAGCAGGAGAGAGCCTCAGAACACCGGGGAGCTGTTTTTT	CASRREPQNTGELFF
.	TRBV18	TRBJ1-1	many	TGTGCCAGCTCATCTTCTACAGGGTCTGAAGCTTTCTTT	CASSSSTGSEAFF
.	TRBV12-1	TRBJ1-2	.	TGTGCCAGCAGCTTTCCCTCCCGGAACTATGGCTACACCTTC	CASSFPSRNYGYTF
.	TRBV20-1	TRBJ2-7	many	TGCAGTGCTATCTTTTACGGGAACTCCTACGAGCAGTACTTC	CSAIFYGNSYEQYF
.	TRBV7-8	TRBJ1-1	many	TGTGCCAGCGGCAGGAGGAACACTGAAGCTTTCTTT	CASGRRNTEAFF
TRBD1	TRBV7-9	TRBJ2-1	many	TGTGCCAGCAGCTCTGGGACAGGGGGCCCGGAGGGCCTGTGGGAGCAGTTCTTC	CASSSGTGGPEGLWEQFF
.	TRBV5-6	TRBJ1-6	once	TGTGCCAGCAGCTTGCAGGACGCTCCCGGGTCACCCCTCCACTTT	CASSLQDAPGSPLHF
.	TRBV18	TRBJ1-3	few	TGTGCCAGCTCCCCCATCCGGGACCGTGGAAACACCATATATTTT	CASSPIRDRGNTIYF
.	TRBV11-3	TRBJ2-5	many	TGTGCCAGCAGCTTAGGGGGAAGTCAAGAGACCCAGTACTTC	CASSLGGSQETQYF